This T cell receptor (beta chain) was obtained from a study of T cells in Graves' hyperthyroidism and ophthalmopathy. For the study at large: Upon initial diagnosis and before any treatment, peripheral blood was collected.

Ophthalmopathy cases scored 3 or more on the Clinical Activity Score and 4 or more on NOSPECS grade, with duration below 3 months. Study-level findings and limits: Classification by a 13 V-J model distinguished ophthalmopathy from stable hyperthyroidism.

This clonotype was detected many times. Its antigen is unknown. The investigators amplified TCR beta CDR3 regions from RNA transcripts. A first-round RT-PCR of the TCR CDR3 used the HTBI primer set. MiXCR, run by TCRdb on the multiplex PCR reads, gives a single entry per CDR3 protein. The data contain a few hundred thousand distinct CDR3 sequences, about a fifth of them singletons. The germline V gene has CDR1 MNHEY and CDR2 SMNVEV (reference sequence). This CDR3 region has 15 residues. Trimming removed 0 bases from V and 1 base from J, with 7 bases in between. V is TRBV27 and J is TRBJ2-4; D is undetermined. The sequenced sample was blood. This clonotype originated in a man between 18 and 29 years old with Graves' ophthalmopathy. This CDR3 reads CASSLSGFAKNIQYF. The CDR3, as DNA: TGTGCCAGCAGTTTATCAGGGTTTGCCAAAAACATTCAGTACTTC.